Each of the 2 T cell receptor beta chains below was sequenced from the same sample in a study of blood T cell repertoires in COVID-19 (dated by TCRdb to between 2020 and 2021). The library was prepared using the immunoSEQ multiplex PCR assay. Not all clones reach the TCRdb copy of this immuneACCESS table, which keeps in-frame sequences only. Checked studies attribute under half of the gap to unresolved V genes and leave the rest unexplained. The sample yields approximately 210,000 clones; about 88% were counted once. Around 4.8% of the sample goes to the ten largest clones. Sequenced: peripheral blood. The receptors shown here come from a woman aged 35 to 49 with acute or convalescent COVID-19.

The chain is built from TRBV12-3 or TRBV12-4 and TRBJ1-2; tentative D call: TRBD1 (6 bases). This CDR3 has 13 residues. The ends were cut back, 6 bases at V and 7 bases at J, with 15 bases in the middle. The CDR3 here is CASRPQGWRGYTF. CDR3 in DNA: TGTGCCAGCAGGCCACAGGGTTGGCGTGGCTACACCTTC.

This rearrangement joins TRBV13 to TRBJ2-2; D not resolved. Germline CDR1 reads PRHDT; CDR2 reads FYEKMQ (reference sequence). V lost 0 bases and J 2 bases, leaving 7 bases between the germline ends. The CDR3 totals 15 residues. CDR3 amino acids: CASSLGFTNTGELFF. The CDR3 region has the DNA TGTGCCAGCAGCTTAGGCTTTACAAACACCGGGGAGCTGTTTTTT.